This T cell receptor (beta chain) was found in a study of blood T cell repertoires in COVID-19 (dated by TCRdb to about 2020). As for the study more broadly: Samples covering the acute and convalescent phases of COVID-19 were provided by collaborators in the United States, Italy and Spain. The repertoires were released in a freely available public database intended as a resource for research on the immune response to SARS-CoV-2. Where HLA class I and class II types were available, the types were taken from metadata supplied by the sample provider, not from assay-based typing. The sample metadata nearly always contained a de-identified subject ID, COVID-19 status, age in years and sex. Subjects who had been exposed to COVID-19, were actively infected with it, or had recovered from it provided the deeply sampled blood TCRbeta repertoires that made up the dataset. Samples came from the ongoing ImmuneRACE study (first 160 participants) plus 1,254 subjects from 6 global collaborators. The material from the prospective study consisted of cDNA or gDNA derived from T cells, B-cell-depleted T cells, or PBMCs. What the study reported, not specific to this receptor: The amount of clinical and demographic metadata varied by source and participant and was provided uncurated.

The collaborating institutions used their own protocols to collect whole blood in K2EDTA tubes. For TCRbeta analysis, collaborator samples were shipped as frozen whole blood, as isolated PBMCs, or as DNA extracted from either sample type. CDR1 and CDR2, per the germline V gene (reference sequence), are LNHDA and SQIVND. V is trimmed back by 4 bases and J by 3 bases, and the junction contains 5 bases that no gene match accounts for. Reading from cysteine to phenylalanine, the CDR3 counts 17 amino acids. Only the CDR3 region is kept as DNA, spanning 51 bases read in frame from base 1. The immunoSEQ Assay, a bias-controlled multiplex PCR, was used to amplify TCRbeta CDR3 regions from genomic DNA. Concerning the study's data processing: Within the assay, amplification of reference gene primers was used to estimate how many nucleated cells each sample contained. To quantify the absolute abundance of each unique TCRbeta CDR3 rearrangement, sequence reads were collapsed and filtered. For each sample, productive Simpson clonality was calculated as the square root of Simpson's diversity index across productive rearrangements. TCRdb took this table from immuneACCESS and kept in-frame rearrangements with V and J called. Such tables lack part of the clones; where checked against another copy, unresolved V genes explain under half of the gap, and the rest is unexplained. D and trimming come from the DNA, and the V and J calls and clone size come from that table. The sample table records under 250,000 clones; roughly 84% of these occur just once. The ten largest clones take up approximately 4% of the sample.

Note on this clone: The antigen it binds to is not known. No base quality information exists; no much larger clone differs at one position.

The clonotype originates from a man aged 50 or older with active or convalescent COVID-19. Rearrangement joined TRBV19 to TRBJ2-1; the junction holds 14 bases that match TRBD2. Sequencing was done on a sample of peripheral blood. The CDR3 has the sequence CASSTPGLAGVYNEQFF. The DNA sequence follows: TGTGCCAGTAGTACCCCGGGACTAGCGGGGGTCTACAATGAGCAGTTCTTC.